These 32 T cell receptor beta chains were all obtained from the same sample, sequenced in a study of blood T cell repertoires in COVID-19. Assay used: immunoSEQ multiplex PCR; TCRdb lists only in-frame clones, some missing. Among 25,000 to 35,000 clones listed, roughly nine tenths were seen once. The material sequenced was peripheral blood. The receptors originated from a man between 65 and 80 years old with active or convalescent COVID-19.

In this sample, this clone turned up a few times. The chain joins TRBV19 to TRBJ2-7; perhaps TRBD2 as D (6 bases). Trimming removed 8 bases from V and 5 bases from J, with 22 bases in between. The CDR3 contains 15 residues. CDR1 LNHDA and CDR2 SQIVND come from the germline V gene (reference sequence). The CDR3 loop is CASHNGLKGFHEQYV. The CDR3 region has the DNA TGTGCCAGTCACAATGGACTAAAAGGGTTCCACGAGCAGTACGTC.

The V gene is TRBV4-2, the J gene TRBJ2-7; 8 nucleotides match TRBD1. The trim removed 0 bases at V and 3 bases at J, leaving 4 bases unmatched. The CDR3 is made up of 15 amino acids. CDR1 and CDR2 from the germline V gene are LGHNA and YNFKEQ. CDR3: CASSQEGQGHYEQYF. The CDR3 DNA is TGTGCCAGCAGCCAAGAAGGACAGGGTCACTACGAGCAGTACTTC.

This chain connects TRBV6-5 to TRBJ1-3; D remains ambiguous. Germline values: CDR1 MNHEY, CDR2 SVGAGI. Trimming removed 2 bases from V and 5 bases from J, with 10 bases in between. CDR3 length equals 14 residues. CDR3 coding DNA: TGTGCCAGCAGTTACCGGGATCCCCGAAACACCATATATTTT. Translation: CASSYRDPRNTIYF.

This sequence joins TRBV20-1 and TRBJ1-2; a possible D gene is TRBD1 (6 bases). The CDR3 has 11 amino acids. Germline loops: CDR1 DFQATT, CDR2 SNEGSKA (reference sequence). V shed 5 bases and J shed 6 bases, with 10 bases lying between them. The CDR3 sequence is CSAGDTHGYTF. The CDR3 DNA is TGCAGTGCTGGGGACACCCATGGCTACACCTTC.

CDR3 sequence reads: CASSQDRPNGYTF. As DNA, the CDR3 is TGTGCCAGCAGCCAAGACAGGCCCAATGGCTACACCTTC. This chain joins TRBV4-2 and TRBJ1-2; D not certain. Trimming pared 0 bases from V and 6 bases from J, leaving 8 bases between. Germline values: CDR1 LGHNA, CDR2 YNFKEQ. This CDR3 is built from 13 residues.

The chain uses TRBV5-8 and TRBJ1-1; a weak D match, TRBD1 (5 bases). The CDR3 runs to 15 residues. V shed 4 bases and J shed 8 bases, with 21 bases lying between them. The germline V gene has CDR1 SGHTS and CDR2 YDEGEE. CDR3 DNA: TGTGCCAGCAGCGCCAGACAGCTATTGAACCCAGAAGCTTTCTTT. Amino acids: CASSARQLLNPEAFF.

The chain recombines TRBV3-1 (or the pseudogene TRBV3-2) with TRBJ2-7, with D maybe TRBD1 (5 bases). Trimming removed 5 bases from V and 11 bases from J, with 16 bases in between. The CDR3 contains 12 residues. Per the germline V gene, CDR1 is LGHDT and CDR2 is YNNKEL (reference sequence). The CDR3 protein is CASSLNRRPKYF. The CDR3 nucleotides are TGTGCCAGCAGCTTAAACAGGCGTCCTAAGTACTTC.

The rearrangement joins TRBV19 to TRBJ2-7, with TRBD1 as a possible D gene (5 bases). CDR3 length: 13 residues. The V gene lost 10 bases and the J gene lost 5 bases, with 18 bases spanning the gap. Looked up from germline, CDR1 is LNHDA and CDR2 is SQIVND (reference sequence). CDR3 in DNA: TGTGCCAATTTGACAGCACCCAAGCACGAGCAGTACTTC. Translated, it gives CANLTAPKHEQYF.

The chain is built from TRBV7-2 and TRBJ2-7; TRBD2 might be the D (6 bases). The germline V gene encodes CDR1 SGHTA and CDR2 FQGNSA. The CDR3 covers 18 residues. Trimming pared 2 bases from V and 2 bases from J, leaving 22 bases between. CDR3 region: CASSLKVAGKNYPYEQYF. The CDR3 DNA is TGTGCCAGCAGCTTAAAGGTGGCGGGGAAAAATTACCCCTACGAGCAGTACTTC.

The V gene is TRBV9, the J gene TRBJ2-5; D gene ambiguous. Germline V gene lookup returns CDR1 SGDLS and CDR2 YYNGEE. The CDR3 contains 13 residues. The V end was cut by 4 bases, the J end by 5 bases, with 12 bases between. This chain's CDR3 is CASSPRTRETQYF. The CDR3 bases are TGTGCCAGCAGCCCCCGAACCCGGGAGACCCAGTACTTC.

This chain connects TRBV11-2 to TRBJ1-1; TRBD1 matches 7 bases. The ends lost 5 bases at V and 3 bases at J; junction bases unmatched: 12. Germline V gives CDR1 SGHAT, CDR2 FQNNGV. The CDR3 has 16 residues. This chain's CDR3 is CASSPRTGFLDTEAFF. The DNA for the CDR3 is TGTGCCAGCAGCCCCAGGACAGGCTTTTTGGACACTGAAGCTTTCTTT. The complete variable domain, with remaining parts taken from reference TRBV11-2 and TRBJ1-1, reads EAGVAQSPRYKIIEKRQSVAFWCNPISGHATLYWYQQILGQGPKLLIQFQNNGVVDDSQLPKDRFSAERLKGVDSTLKIQPAKLEDSAVYLCASSPRTGFLDTEAFFGQGTRLTVV.

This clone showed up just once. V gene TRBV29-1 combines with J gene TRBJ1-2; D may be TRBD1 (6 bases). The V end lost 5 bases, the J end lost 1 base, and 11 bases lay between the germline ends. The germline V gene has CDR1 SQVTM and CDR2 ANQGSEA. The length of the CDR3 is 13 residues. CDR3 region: CSVTDSNNYGYTF. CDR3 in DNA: TGCAGCGTTACGGACAGTAATAACTATGGCTACACCTTC.

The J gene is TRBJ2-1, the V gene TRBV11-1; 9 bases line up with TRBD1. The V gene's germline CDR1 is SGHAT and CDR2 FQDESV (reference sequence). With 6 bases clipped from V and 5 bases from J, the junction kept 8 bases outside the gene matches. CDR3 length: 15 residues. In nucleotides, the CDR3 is TGTGCCAGCAGACCCTGGGACAGGGTAAACAATGAGCAGTTCTTC. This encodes CASRPWDRVNNEQFF.

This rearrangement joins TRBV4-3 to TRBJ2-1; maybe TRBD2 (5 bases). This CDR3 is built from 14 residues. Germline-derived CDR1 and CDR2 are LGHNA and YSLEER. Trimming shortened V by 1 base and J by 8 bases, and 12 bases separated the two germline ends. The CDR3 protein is CASSQVGRGHEQFF. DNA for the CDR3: TGCGCCAGCAGCCAAGTCGGACGGGGTCATGAGCAGTTCTTC.

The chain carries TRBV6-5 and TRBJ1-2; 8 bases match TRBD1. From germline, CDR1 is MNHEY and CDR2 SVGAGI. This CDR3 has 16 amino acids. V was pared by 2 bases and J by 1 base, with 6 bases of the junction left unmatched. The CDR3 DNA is TGTGCCAGCAGTTACACGGGGACAGGACTTAACTATGGCTACACCTTC. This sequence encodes CASSYTGTGLNYGYTF.

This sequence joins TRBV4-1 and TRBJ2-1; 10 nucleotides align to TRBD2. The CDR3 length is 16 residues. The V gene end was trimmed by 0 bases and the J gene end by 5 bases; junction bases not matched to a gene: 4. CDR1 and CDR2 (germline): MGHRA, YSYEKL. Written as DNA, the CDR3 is TGCGCCAGCAGCCAAGAAGGGACTAGCGCCAACAATGAGCAGTTCTTC. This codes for CASSQEGTSANNEQFF.

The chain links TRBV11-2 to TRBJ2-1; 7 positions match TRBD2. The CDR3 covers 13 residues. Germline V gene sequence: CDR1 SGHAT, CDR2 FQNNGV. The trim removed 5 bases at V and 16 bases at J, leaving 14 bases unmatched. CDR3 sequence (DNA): TGTGCCAGCAGCCCCGGGGGGACGCCGGAGGGATTCTTC. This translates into CASSPGGTPEGFF.

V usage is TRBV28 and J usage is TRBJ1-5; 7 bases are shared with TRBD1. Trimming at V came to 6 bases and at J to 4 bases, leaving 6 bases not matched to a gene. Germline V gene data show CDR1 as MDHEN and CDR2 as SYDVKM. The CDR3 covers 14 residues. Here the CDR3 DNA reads TGTGCCAGCAGAGGGGGCGCTAAAAATCAGCCCCAGCATTTT. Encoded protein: CASRGGAKNQPQHF.

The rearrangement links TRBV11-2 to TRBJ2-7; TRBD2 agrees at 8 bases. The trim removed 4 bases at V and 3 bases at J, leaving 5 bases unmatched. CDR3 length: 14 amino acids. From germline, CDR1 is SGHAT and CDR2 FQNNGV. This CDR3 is CASSSRTSFYEQYF. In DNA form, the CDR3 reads TGTGCCAGCAGCTCCCGGACTAGCTTCTACGAGCAGTACTTC.

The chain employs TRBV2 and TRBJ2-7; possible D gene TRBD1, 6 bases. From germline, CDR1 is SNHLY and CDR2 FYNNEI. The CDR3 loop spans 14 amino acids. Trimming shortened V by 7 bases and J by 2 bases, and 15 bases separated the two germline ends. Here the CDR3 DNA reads TGTGCCAGCATCCCGGACAGCCTTCCCTACGAGCAGTACTTC. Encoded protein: CASIPDSLPYEQYF.

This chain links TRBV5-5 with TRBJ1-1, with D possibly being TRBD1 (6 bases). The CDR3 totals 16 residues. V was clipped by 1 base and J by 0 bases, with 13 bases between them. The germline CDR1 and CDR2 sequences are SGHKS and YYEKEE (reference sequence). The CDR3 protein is CASSLRQVLMNTEAFF. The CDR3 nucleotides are TGTGCCAGCAGCTTGAGACAGGTCCTCATGAACACTGAAGCTTTCTTT.

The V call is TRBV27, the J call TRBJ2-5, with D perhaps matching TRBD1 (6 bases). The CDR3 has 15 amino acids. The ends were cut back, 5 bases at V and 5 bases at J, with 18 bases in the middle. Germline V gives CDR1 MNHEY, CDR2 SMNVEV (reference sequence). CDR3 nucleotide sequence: TGTGCCAGCAGTGACCAACAGGGAGAGGGTGAGACCCAGTACTTC. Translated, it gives CASSDQQGEGETQYF.

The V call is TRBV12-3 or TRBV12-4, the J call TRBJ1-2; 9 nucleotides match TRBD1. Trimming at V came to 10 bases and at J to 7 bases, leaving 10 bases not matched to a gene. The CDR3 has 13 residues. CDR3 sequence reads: CATSRDRVFGYTF. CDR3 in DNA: TGTGCCACCTCCAGGGACAGGGTATTTGGCTACACCTTC.

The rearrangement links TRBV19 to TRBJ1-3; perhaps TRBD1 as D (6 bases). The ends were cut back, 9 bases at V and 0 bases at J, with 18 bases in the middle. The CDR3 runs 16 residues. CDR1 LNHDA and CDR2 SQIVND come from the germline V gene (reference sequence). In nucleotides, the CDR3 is TGTGCCAGCTCGGGGAGGGGGAAGCGCTCTGGAAACACCATATATTTT. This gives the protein CASSGRGKRSGNTIYF. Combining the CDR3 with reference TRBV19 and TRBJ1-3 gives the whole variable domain DGGITQSPKYLFRKEGQNVTLSCEQNLNHDAMYWYRQDPGQGLRLIYYSQIVNDFQKGDIAEGYSVSREKKESFPLTVTSAQKNPTAFYLCASSGRGKRSGNTIYFGEGSWLTVV.

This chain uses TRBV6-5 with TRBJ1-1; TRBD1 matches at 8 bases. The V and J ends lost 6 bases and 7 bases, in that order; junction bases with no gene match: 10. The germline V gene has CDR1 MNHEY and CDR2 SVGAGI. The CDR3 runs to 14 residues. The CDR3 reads CASRRTGLPGEAFF. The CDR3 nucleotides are TGTGCCAGCAGGAGGACAGGGCTCCCCGGTGAAGCTTTCTTT.

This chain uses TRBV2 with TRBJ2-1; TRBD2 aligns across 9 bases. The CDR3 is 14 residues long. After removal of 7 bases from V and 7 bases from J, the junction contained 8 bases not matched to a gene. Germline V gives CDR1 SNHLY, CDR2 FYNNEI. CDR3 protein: CASMREGPRNEQFF. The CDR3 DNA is TGTGCCAGCATGCGGGAGGGCCCGCGGAATGAGCAGTTCTTC.

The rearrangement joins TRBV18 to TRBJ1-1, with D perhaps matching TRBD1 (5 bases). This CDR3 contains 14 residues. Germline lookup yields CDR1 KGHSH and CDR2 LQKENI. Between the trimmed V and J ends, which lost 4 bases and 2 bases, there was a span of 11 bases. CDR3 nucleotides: TGTGCCAGCTCACAAGGCAGGGCAAACACTGAAGCTTTCTTT. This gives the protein CASSQGRANTEAFF.

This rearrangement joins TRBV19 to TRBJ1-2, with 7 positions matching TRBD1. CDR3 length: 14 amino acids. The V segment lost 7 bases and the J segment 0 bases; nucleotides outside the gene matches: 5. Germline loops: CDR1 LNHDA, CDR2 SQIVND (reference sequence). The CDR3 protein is CASTLGQTNYGYTF. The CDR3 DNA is TGTGCCAGTACCTTGGGACAGACTAACTATGGCTACACCTTC.

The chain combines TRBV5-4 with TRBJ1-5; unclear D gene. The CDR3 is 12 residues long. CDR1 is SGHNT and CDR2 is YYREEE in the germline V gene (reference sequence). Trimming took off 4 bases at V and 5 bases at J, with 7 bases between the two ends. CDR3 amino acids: CASSREDQPQHF. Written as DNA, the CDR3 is TGTGCCAGCAGCCGGGAGGATCAGCCCCAGCATTTT.

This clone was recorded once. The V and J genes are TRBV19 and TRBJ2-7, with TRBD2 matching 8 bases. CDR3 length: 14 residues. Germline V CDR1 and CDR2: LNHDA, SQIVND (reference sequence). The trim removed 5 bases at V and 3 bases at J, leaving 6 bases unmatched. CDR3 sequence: CASSFQRGNYEQYF. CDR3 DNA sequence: TGTGCCAGTAGTTTCCAGCGGGGGAACTACGAGCAGTACTTC. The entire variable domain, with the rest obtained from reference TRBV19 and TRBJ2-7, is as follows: DGGITQSPKYLFRKEGQNVTLSCEQNLNHDAMYWYRQDPGQGLRLIYYSQIVNDFQKGDIAEGYSVSREKKESFPLTVTSAQKNPTAFYLCASSFQRGNYEQYFGPGTRLTVT.

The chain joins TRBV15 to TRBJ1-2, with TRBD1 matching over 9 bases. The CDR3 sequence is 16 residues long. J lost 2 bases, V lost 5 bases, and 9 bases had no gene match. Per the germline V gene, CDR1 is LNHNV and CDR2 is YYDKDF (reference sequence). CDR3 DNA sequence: TGTGCCACCAGCCTCGACGGGACAGGGAGGAACTATGGCTACACCTTC. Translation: CATSLDGTGRNYGYTF.

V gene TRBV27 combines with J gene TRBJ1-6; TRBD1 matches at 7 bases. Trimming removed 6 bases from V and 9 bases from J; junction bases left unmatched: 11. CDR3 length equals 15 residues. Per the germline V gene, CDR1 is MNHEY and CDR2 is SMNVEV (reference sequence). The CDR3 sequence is CASRTQGLGFSPLHF. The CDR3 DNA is TGTGCCAGCAGGACACAGGGGCTTGGCTTTTCACCCCTCCACTTT.